This T cell receptor beta chain was recorded in a study of cytomegalovirus exposure and HLA in healthy donors. This CDR3 spans 21 amino acids. The ends lost 8 bases at V and 1 base at J; junction bases unmatched: 27. CDR1 and CDR2 from the germline V gene are WSHSY and SAAADI. Sequenced by immunoSEQ multiplex PCR; TCRdb stores in-frame clones only, minus some. The data show 250,000 to 400,000 clones, 70% to 90% seen once. The source material was PBMCs. This TCR came from a man aged 30-40 years in good health and CMV-seronegative. The V and J genes are TRBV10-2 and TRBJ2-3; the match to TRBD1 covers 7 bases. The CDR3 reads CASYHPIGQVGSISRTDTQYF. In DNA, the CDR3 is TGCGCCAGCTATCATCCCATTGGACAGGTTGGCTCAATCTCTCGCACAGATACGCAGTATTTT.